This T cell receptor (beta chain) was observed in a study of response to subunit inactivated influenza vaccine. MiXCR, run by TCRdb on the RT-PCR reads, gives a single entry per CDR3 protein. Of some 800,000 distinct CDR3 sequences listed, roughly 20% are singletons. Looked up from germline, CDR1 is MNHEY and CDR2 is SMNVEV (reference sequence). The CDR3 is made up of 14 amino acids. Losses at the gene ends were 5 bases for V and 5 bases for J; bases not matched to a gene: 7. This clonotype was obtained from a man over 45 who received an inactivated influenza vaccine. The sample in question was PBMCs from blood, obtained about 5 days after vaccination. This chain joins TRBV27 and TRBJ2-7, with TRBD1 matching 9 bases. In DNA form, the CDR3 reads TGTGCCAGCAGTCCCGGGACAGGGTCCCACGAGCAGTACTTC. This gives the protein CASSPGTGSHEQYF.